These T cell receptor beta chains were read from a single sample in a study of OX40 agonist ivuxolimab in advanced cancers. Data came from immunoSEQ multiplex PCR; TCRdb stores just in-frame clones and leaves some out. The profile shows roughly 45,000 clones, around 90% of them singletons. This specimen was CD4+ or CD8+ T cells sorted from blood, taken in a trial of the OX40 agonist ivuxolimab. These TCRs come from an adult with an advanced solid tumor such as melanoma, head and neck, liver or kidney cancer. Each CDR3 is given with its conserved first and last residue. D genes are given only for firm matches. Size values are once, few and many counts, or a class for expanded clones, and some rows have none.

TRBV4-1,TRBJ2-2,-,-,15,TGCGCCAGCAGCCAAAAGGAGGCGAACACCGGGGAGCTGTTTTTT,CASSQKEANTGELFF
TRBV7-6,TRBJ2-1,-,TRBD2,13,TGTGCCAGCAGCCCGCGGGGCGGGGGAGGGCAGTTCTTC,CASSPRGGGGQFF
TRBV27,TRBJ1-6,few,-,14,TGTGCCACCTCCAACAGGGCTGGGGATTCACCCCTCCACTTT,CATSNRAGDSPLHF
TRBV9,TRBJ1-2,-,-,11,TGTGCCAGCAGCGATAACTATGGCTACACCTTC,CASSDNYGYTF
TRBV6-4,TRBJ2-5,-,-,13,TGTGCCAGCAGTGAGGGGGCCGAAGAGACCCAGTACTTC,CASSEGAEETQYF
TRBV7-6,TRBJ1-3,-,-,15,TGTGCCAGCAGCTTAGGGACCAGCTCTGGAAACACCATATATTTT,CASSLGTSSGNTIYF
TRBV28,TRBJ1-3,-,-,13,TGTGCCAGCATCCGGGACTCTGGAAACACCATATATTTT,CASIRDSGNTIYF
TRBV19,TRBJ2-2,once,TRBD2,12,TGTGCCAGTAGTGGGAGGGTCGGGGAGCTGTTTTTT,CASSGRVGELFF
TRBV10-3,TRBJ1-1,-,-,14,TGTGCCATCAGTGACAGGGGCCAGGACACTGAAGCTTTCTTT,CAISDRGQDTEAFF
TRBV21-1,TRBJ2-4,once,-,12,TGTGCCAGCACGAGGGCCAAAAACATTCAGTACTTC,CASTRAKNIQYF
TRBV6-5,TRBJ1-2,once,-,13,TGTGCCAGCAGTCCATGGGCCCGCTATGGCTACACCTTC,CASSPWARYGYTF
TRBV6-1,TRBJ1-1,-,-,11,TGTGCCAGCAGTAAATCCTTTAGGGCTTTCTTT,CASSKSFRAFF
TRBV6-5,TRBJ1-1,-,-,14,TGTGCCAGCAGTCTAACGGGGTCAAACACTGAAGCTTTCTTT,CASSLTGSNTEAFF
TRBV11-2,TRBJ2-5,-,TRBD1,14,TGTGCCAGCAGCGGGCTAGGGACAGGGATGTCCCAGTACTTC,CASSGLGTGMSQYF
TRBV19,TRBJ2-1,-,-,15,TGTGCCAGTAGTATTACACAGGGTAGCTACAATGAGCAGTTCTTC,CASSITQGSYNEQFF
TRBV18,TRBJ1-3,-,-,18,TGTGCCAGCTCACCAACCCGAGGGGGGGAGAGCTCTGGAAACACCATATATTTT,CASSPTRGGESSGNTIYF
TRBV5-1,TRBJ2-3,-,-,13,TGCGCCAGCAGCTTGGTAAGCACAGATACGCAGTATTTT,CASSLVSTDTQYF
TRBV21-1,TRBJ2-1,-,-,19,TGTGCCAGCAGCCTATGCACCATCGGTCTAGCGGGGGGGCGGAATGAGCAGTTCTTC,CASSLCTIGLAGGRNEQFF
TRBV4-2,TRBJ1-6,-,-,17,TGTGCCAGCAGCCAAATAGCTCTCCTCTCCTATAATTCACCCCTCCACTTT,CASSQIALLSYNSPLHF
TRBV11-2,TRBJ2-2,-,-,13,TGTGCCAGCAGCCCTCAGGGGACCGGGGAGCTGTTTTTT,CASSPQGTGELFF
TRBV27,TRBJ2-5,-,TRBD2,14,TGTGCCAGCAGTTTCCGGGGGGACGGTGAGACCCAGTACTTC,CASSFRGDGETQYF
TRBV28,TRBJ2-3,-,TRBD2,14,TGTGCCAGCAGTCATAGCGGGGGGGCCGATACGCAGTATTTT,CASSHSGGADTQYF
TRBV7-9,TRBJ2-7,-,-,12,TGTGCCAGCAGCCCCCCCCAGGCCCTTTTATACTTC,CASSPPQALLYF
TRBV5-6,TRBJ1-6,-,-,14,TGTGCCAGCAGCTTGGGCGAGGATAATTCACCCCTCCACTTT,CASSLGEDNSPLHF
TRBV7-9,TRBJ2-1,-,TRBD2,17,TGTGCCAGCAGCTTATTGAGTGGGGGAGGGGCCTACAATGAGCAGTTCTTC,CASSLLSGGGAYNEQFF
TRBV9,TRBJ2-2,-,TRBD1,15,TGTGCCAGCAGCGTCGGGACAGAAAACACCGGGGAGCTGTTTTTT,CASSVGTENTGELFF
TRBV9,TRBJ2-1,-,TRBD2,16,TGTGCCAGCAGACCCCAAGGTGGCGGGGGGGGCAATGAGCAGTTCTTC,CASRPQGGGGGNEQFF
TRBV21-1,TRBJ2-2,once,-,17,TGTGCCAGCAGCAAAGGGGGACAGGGATCGAACACCGGGGAGCTGTTTTTT,CASSKGGQGSNTGELFF
TRBV28,TRBJ2-1,once,-,15,TGTGCCAGCAGTCCCGACAGGGCGGGGTACAATGAGCAGTTCTTC,CASSPDRAGYNEQFF
TRBV29-1,TRBJ2-1,-,-,16,TGCAGCGTTGAAGAGGGACTGAGGATATCGTACAATGAGCAGTTCTTC,CSVEEGLRISYNEQFF
TRBV4-1,TRBJ2-1,-,-,14,TGCGCCAGCAGCCCTTATGACGGATACAATGAGCAGTTCTTC,CASSPYDGYNEQFF
TRBV27,TRBJ2-1,-,TRBD1,14,TGTGCCAGCAAGCCGGGACAGGCTTACAATGAGCAGTTCTTC,CASKPGQAYNEQFF
TRBV5-6,TRBJ1-1,-,-,13,TGTGCCAGCAGCTACGGGGACGGGGAGGGAGCTTTCTTT,CASSYGDGEGAFF
TRBV20-1,TRBJ2-1,-,-,11,TGCAGTGCCATGAGAGGAATCGAGCAGTTCTTC,CSAMRGIEQFF
TRBV19,TRBJ2-3,-,-,17,TGTGCCAGTAGTGCAAGGGGGACGAGCACTAGCACAGATACGCAGTATTTT,CASSARGTSTSTDTQYF
TRBV4-1,TRBJ1-6,-,-,17,TGCGCCAGCAGCCCCCCCAGCGATAGCTCCTATAATTCACCCCTCCACTTT,CASSPPSDSSYNSPLHF
TRBV5-8,TRBJ2-7,-,TRBD1,16,TGTGCCAGCAGCTTGGATAGAGGGGGCCAATACTACGAGCAGTACTTC,CASSLDRGGQYYEQYF
TRBV11-2,TRBJ2-3,-,-,12,TGTGCCAGCAGCTCTACGGCAGATACGCAGTATTTT,CASSSTADTQYF
TRBV19,TRBJ2-2,-,-,16,TGTGCCAGCTACTCCCGCCAGCCCCCGAACACCGGGGAGCTGTTTTTT,CASYSRQPPNTGELFF
TRBV27,TRBJ1-6,-,TRBD1,14,TGTGCCAGCAGTTTTAGGACAGGATATTCACCCCTCCACTTT,CASSFRTGYSPLHF
TRBV7-9,TRBJ1-1,-,TRBD1,14,TGTGCCAGCAGCTCCAGACAGGGGACCACTGAAGCTTTCTTT,CASSSRQGTTEAFF
TRBV27,TRBJ2-1,once,-,15,TGTGCCAGCAGTTTAAGGCAGGGCATAGGGGATGAGCAGTTCTTC,CASSLRQGIGDEQFF
TRBV11-2,TRBJ2-7,-,TRBD2,15,TGTGCCAGCAGCTTAGAGACTAGCGGGGTCTACGAGCAGTACTTC,CASSLETSGVYEQYF